The 15 T cell receptor beta chains presented below share a single source sample, sequenced in a study of graft-versus-host responses after intestinal transplantation (dated by TCRdb to about 2021). Receptors were amplified or captured by the immunoSEQ multiplex PCR assay. TCRdb carries this immuneACCESS record with in-frame sequences only. Its versions omit some clonotypes, under half of them owing to an unresolved V gene in the studies checked, with the rest unexplained. The sample table holds some 120,000 clones, of which about nine tenths were seen once. 0.18% of the sample rests with the top ten. The time point label here, explained by the study, means: cells obtained before transplantation from donor or recipient. For these receptors, no antigen is known. The sequenced sample was unstimulated CD4+ T cells sorted from spleen or lymph node cells, obtained before intestinal transplant. These TCRs come from a human donor who received an intestinal transplant.

CDR3 sequence reads: CASSKAGVTGELFF. In DNA form, the CDR3 reads TGTGCCAGCAGCAAAGCGGGGGTAACCGGGGAGCTGTTTTTT. The chain couples TRBV6-5 to TRBJ2-2; 8 nucleotides agree with TRBD2. The CDR3 is 14 amino acids. Per germline, CDR1 MNHEY and CDR2 SVGAGI. Trimming removed 6 bases from V and 5 bases from J; junction bases left unmatched: 5.

The chain is built from TRBV20-1 and TRBJ2-1, with a weak D call TRBD2 (5 bases). V lost 5 bases to trimming and J lost 10 bases, with 12 bases between them. The CDR3 extends over 11 amino acids. Germline-derived CDR1 and CDR2 are DFQATT and SNEGSKA (reference sequence). The CDR3 DNA is TGCAGTGCTCTCCCCGGGGTAGAGCAGTTCTTC. This encodes CSALPGVEQFF.

This chain links TRBV5-1 with TRBJ2-3, with D maybe TRBD2 (6 bases). This CDR3 is built from 15 residues. Trimming left V 1 base short and J 5 bases short, with 14 bases between. CDR1 is SGHRS, CDR2 YFSETQ, per germline. CDR3 sequence (DNA): TGCGCCAGCAGCTTGAGGGGCGGGATTGGAGATACGCAGTATTTT. Translating gives CASSLRGGIGDTQYF.

The genes are TRBV9 and TRBJ2-5; D perhaps matches TRBD2 (5 bases). Trimming pared 0 bases from V and 5 bases from J, leaving 11 bases between. The CDR3 consists of 14 residues. Germline assignment: CDR1 SGDLS and CDR2 YYNGEE. The CDR3 spells CASSVEAWRETQYF. In DNA, the CDR3 is TGTGCCAGCAGCGTAGAAGCGTGGAGGGAGACCCAGTACTTC. The full variable domain, rest sourced from reference TRBV9 and TRBJ2-5, is DSGVTQTPKHLITATGQRVTLRCSPRSGDLSVYWYQQSLDQGLQFLIQYYNGEERAKGNILERFSAQQFPDLHSELNLSSLELGDSALYFCASSVEAWRETQYFGPGTRLLVL.

The V call is TRBV19, the J call TRBJ1-6; no clear D. V was trimmed by 1 base and J by 8 bases, leaving 6 bases between them. The CDR3 consists of 13 residues. Germline CDR1 is LNHDA and CDR2 is SQIVND (reference sequence). The CDR3 here is CASSIVADSPLHF. CDR3 sequence (DNA): TGTGCCAGTAGTATAGTAGCAGATTCACCCCTCCACTTT.

The chain uses TRBV19 and TRBJ2-1; D possibly corresponds to TRBD2 (6 bases). In germline, CDR1 is LNHDA, CDR2 SQIVND (reference sequence). V dropped 5 bases and J dropped 2 bases, with 13 bases sitting between them. The CDR3 has 15 amino acids. The CDR3 sequence: CASSQEEGPYNEQFF. For the CDR3, the DNA is TGTGCCAGTAGTCAAGAGGAGGGACCCTACAATGAGCAGTTCTTC. Together with reference TRBV19 and TRBJ2-1, the CDR3 gives the full variable domain: DGGITQSPKYLFRKEGQNVTLSCEQNLNHDAMYWYRQDPGQGLRLIYYSQIVNDFQKGDIAEGYSVSREKKESFPLTVTSAQKNPTAFYLCASSQEEGPYNEQFFGPGTRLTVL.

The CDR3 DNA reads as TGTGCCAGTAGTATCGCCCCCCCCGGGGGGGGGATCTACGAGCAGTACTTC. It specifies CASSIAPPGGGIYEQYF. This rearrangement joins TRBV19 to TRBJ2-7, with 8 bases fitting TRBD2. The CDR3 is made up of 17 amino acids. V shed 3 bases and J 3 bases; nucleotides not matched to a gene: 13. CDR1 is LNHDA, CDR2 SQIVND, per germline (reference sequence).

This clone came up once. The rearrangement joins TRBV4-1 to TRBJ1-3, with TRBD1 as a possible D gene (5 bases). This CDR3 is built from 15 residues. V was cut by 1 base and J by 4 bases, with 11 bases left in between. Germline V gene lookup returns CDR1 MGHRA and CDR2 YSYEKL. CDR3 in amino acids: CASSQGPGRGNTIYF. The CDR3 DNA reads TGCGCCAGCAGCCAAGGGCCAGGGCGAGGAAACACCATATATTTT.

The chain links TRBV7-2 to TRBJ2-3; D is unresolved. The CDR3 length is 15 residues. CDR1 is SGHTA, CDR2 FQGNSA, per germline. V shed 5 bases and J shed 4 bases, with 16 bases lying between them. The CDR3 reads CASSPSPNRADTQYF. The CDR3 DNA sequence: TGTGCCAGCAGCCCCAGCCCTAACAGAGCAGATACGCAGTATTTT.

The chain uses TRBV7-2 and TRBJ2-1, with a tentative D call TRBD2 (6 bases). The V gene's germline CDR1 is SGHTA and CDR2 FQGNSA. Trimming cost V 3 bases and J 8 bases, with 17 bases left between them. The CDR3 extends over 15 amino acids. CDR3 loop: CASSFVGGARDEQFF. CDR3 DNA: TGTGCCAGCAGCTTTGTCGGAGGGGCGCGAGATGAGCAGTTCTTC. The variable domain in full, with the rest retrieved from reference TRBV7-2 and TRBJ2-1, is GAGVSQSPSNKVTEKGKDVELRCDPISGHTALYWYRQSLGQGLEFLIYFQGNSAPDKSGLPSDRFSAERTGGSVSTLTIQRTQQEDSAVYLCASSFVGGARDEQFFGPGTRLTVL.

The rearrangement uses TRBV27 and TRBJ2-4; D not certain. Germline values: CDR1 MNHEY, CDR2 SMNVEV (reference sequence). The germline V and J ends were trimmed by 6 bases and 1 base, with 13 bases remaining between them. This CDR3 has 15 amino acids. CDR3 loop: CASSPNMRAKNIQYF. The DNA of the CDR3 is TGTGCCAGCAGCCCGAATATGAGGGCCAAAAACATTCAGTACTTC.

This chain links TRBV30 with TRBJ1-2, with a weak D call TRBD1 (6 bases). This CDR3 has 12 amino acids. Trimming shortened V by 3 bases and J by 8 bases, and 13 bases separated the two germline ends. CDR1 is GTSNPN, CDR2 SVGIG, per germline (reference sequence). The CDR3 here is CAWSGTGQGYTF. The CDR3 DNA reads as TGTGCCTGGAGCGGTACAGGGCAGGGCTACACCTTC.

The chain uses TRBV7-2 and TRBJ1-5; D is possibly TRBD1 (6 bases). Trimming left V 3 bases short and J 5 bases short, with 8 bases between. The CDR3 is 13 residues long. The germline V gene encodes CDR1 SGHTA and CDR2 FQGNSA. The CDR3 here is CASSFDRHQPQHF. The CDR3 DNA sequence: TGTGCCAGCAGCTTTGACAGGCATCAGCCCCAGCATTTT.

The J gene is TRBJ1-1, the V gene TRBV6-1; 7 positions agree with TRBD1. Germline V CDR1 and CDR2: MNHNS, SASEGT. The length of the CDR3 is 15 residues. The ends lost 7 bases at V and 7 bases at J; junction bases unmatched: 15. CDR3 DNA: TGTGCCAGCAAGAACCAGGTAGACAGGGCCAATGAAGCTTTCTTT. This encodes CASKNQVDRANEAFF.

This clone was detected only once. This chain links TRBV5-5 with TRBJ2-7, with 8 bases lining up with TRBD1. CDR3 length: 16 amino acids. V lost 3 bases and J lost 4; bases outside the gene matches: 12. CDR1 and CDR2 from the germline V gene are SGHKS and YYEKEE (reference sequence). The CDR3 region has the DNA TGTGCCAGCAGCTACTCTGACAGGGGAAATAATTACGAGCAGTACTTC. Translating gives CASSYSDRGNNYEQYF.